A single sample gave rise to the 30 T cell receptor beta chains below, sequenced in a study of response to subunit inactivated influenza vaccine. TCRdb ran MiXCR on the RT-PCR reads and lists one entry per CDR3 protein. The table shows about 520,000 distinct CDR3 sequences, with about 25% occurring only once. Sequenced material: CD4+ T cells sorted from PBMCs, taken more than 4 days after vaccination. The receptor set was obtained from a man aged 50 to 60 who received an inactivated influenza vaccine.

J is TRBJ2-1 and V is TRBV11-2, with TRBD2 matching 10 bases. The CDR3 contains 17 residues. V dropped 0 bases and J dropped 0; count of bases not matched to a gene: 2. CDR1 and CDR2 (germline): SGHAT, FQNNGV. The CDR3 DNA follows: TGTGCCAGCAGCTTAGAGGGACTAGCGAACTCCTACAATGAGCAGTTCTTC. It translates to CASSLEGLANSYNEQFF. The full variable domain, with the rest looked up from reference TRBV11-2 and TRBJ2-1, is EAGVAQSPRYKIIEKRQSVAFWCNPISGHATLYWYQQILGQGPKLLIQFQNNGVVDDSQLPKDRFSAERLKGVDSTLKIQPAKLEDSAVYLCASSLEGLANSYNEQFFGPGTRLTVL.

This clonotype was seen a few times. The chain has TRBV6-6 and TRBJ1-1; D call uncertain. V lost 6 bases, J lost 3 bases, and 5 bases lay in between. This CDR3 has 11 amino acids. CDR1 and CDR2 from the germline V gene are MNHNY and SVGAGI (reference sequence). The CDR3 DNA reads TGTGCCAGCAGCCGCTACACTGAAGCTTTCTTT. The encoded protein is CASSRYTEAFF.

This clonotype was found a few times. The genes are TRBV5-1 and TRBJ2-2, with D perhaps matching TRBD1 or TRBD2 (5 bases each). Germline CDR1 is SGHRS and CDR2 is YFSETQ. The CDR3 extends over 15 amino acids. V dropped 4 bases and J dropped 4 bases, with 14 bases sitting between them. The CDR3 protein is CASSPGTPSTGELFF. Written as DNA, the CDR3 is TGCGCCAGCAGCCCCGGGACGCCGAGCACCGGGGAGCTGTTTTTT.

This chain joins TRBV20-1 and TRBJ2-3; TRBD2 matches at 14 bases. The germline gives CDR1 DFQATT, CDR2 SNEGSKA (reference sequence). The CDR3 extends over 15 amino acids. V lost 5 bases, J lost 7 bases, and 8 bases stayed unmatched. The CDR3 region has the DNA TGCAGTGCTGGCCCGGGACTAGCGGGAGTTAATACGCAGTATTTT. Protein product: CSAGPGLAGVNTQYF.

The V and J genes are TRBV5-1 and TRBJ2-2, with TRBD1 matching over 9 bases. Germline CDR1 is SGHRS and CDR2 is YFSETQ. This CDR3 is built from 16 residues. Trimming took 4 bases from V and 4 from J; bases not matched to a gene: 8. In DNA form, the CDR3 reads TGCGCCAGCAGCCGTCAGGACAGGGGAGCCACCGGGGAGCTGTTTTTT. Translation gives CASSRQDRGATGELFF. Combining the CDR3 with reference TRBV5-1 and TRBJ2-2 gives the whole variable domain KAGVTQTPRYLIKTRGQQVTLSCSPISGHRSVSWYQQTPGQGLQFLFEYFSETQRNKGNFPGRFSGRQFSNSRSEMNVSTLELGDSALYLCASSRQDRGATGELFFGEGSRLTVL.

The chain has TRBV24-1 and TRBJ2-1, with D possibly called TRBD1 or TRBD2 (5 bases each). CDR1 is KGHDR and CDR2 is SFDVKD in the germline V gene. With 3 bases removed from V and 7 bases from J, the gap between germline ends came to 15 bases. The CDR3 has 15 residues. The CDR3 loop is CATSDPGGRWNEQFF. The CDR3 DNA sequence: TGTGCCACCAGTGATCCTGGGGGTCGGTGGAATGAGCAGTTCTTC.

This clonotype was seen more than once but under ten times. V gene TRBV10-3 combines with J gene TRBJ2-6; D remains ambiguous. Trimming removed 11 bases from V and 1 base from J, with 9 bases in between. In germline, CDR1 is ENHRY, CDR2 SYGVKD. The CDR3 totals 13 residues. The CDR3: CAAQGSGANVLTF. The CDR3 nucleotides read TGTGCCGCCCAAGGGTCTGGGGCCAACGTCCTGACTTTC.

V usage is TRBV20-1 and J usage is TRBJ2-7; TRBD1 might be the D (7 bases). The germline V gene has CDR1 DFQATT and CDR2 SNEGSKA (reference sequence). V gave up 0 bases and J gave up 0 bases, with 12 bases separating them. This CDR3 is 15 amino acids long. The CDR3 DNA is TGCAGTGCTAGAGATAGGAGGGGGCCCTCCTACGAGCAGTACTTC. Protein sequence: CSARDRRGPSYEQYF.

This clonotype was detected a few times. This chain uses TRBV6-5 with TRBJ1-4; 7 bases match TRBD1. Germline CDR1 MNHEY, CDR2 SVGAGI. The CDR3 extends over 15 amino acids. The V segment lost 2 bases and the J segment 8 bases; nucleotides outside the gene matches: 8. CDR3 DNA sequence: TGTGCCAGCAGTTACGAGGGGGCTCGGCGAGAAAAACTGTTTTTT. Translating gives CASSYEGARREKLFF.

This clonotype was detected a few times. V usage is TRBV18 and J usage is TRBJ1-1; D is perhaps TRBD1 (5 bases). The V end was cut by 1 base, the J end by 2 bases, with 14 bases between. Germline assignment: CDR1 KGHSH and CDR2 LQKENI. This CDR3 spans 16 amino acids. CDR3 in amino acids: CASSPQSWTSNTEAFF. CDR3 coding DNA: TGTGCCAGCTCACCACAGTCATGGACATCAAACACTGAAGCTTTCTTT.

This clonotype was detected only once. The rearrangement joins TRBV7-2 to TRBJ2-3; the D gene could be TRBD1 or TRBD2 (5 bases each). Trimming took off 5 bases at V and 4 bases at J, with 22 bases between the two ends. Looked up from germline, CDR1 is SGHTA and CDR2 is FQGNSA. CDR3 size: 17 residues. CDR3 protein: CASSLMSWGRSADTQYF. In DNA form, the CDR3 reads TGTGCCAGCAGCCTAATGAGTTGGGGGAGATCCGCAGATACGCAGTATTTT.

This clonotype has more than one count but fewer than ten. This rearrangement joins TRBV4-3 to TRBJ2-7; D is uncertain. The CDR3 loop spans 13 amino acids. Trimming shortened V by 0 bases and J by 6 bases, and 9 bases separated the two germline ends. Germline V gene sequence: CDR1 LGHNA, CDR2 YSLEER. This chain's CDR3 is CASSQDLRIEQYF. Here the CDR3 DNA reads TGCGCCAGCAGCCAAGATTTAAGGATCGAGCAGTACTTC.

The chain has TRBV4-3 and TRBJ1-4; D gene uncertain. V lost 3 bases to trimming and J lost 0 bases, with 8 bases between them. This CDR3 spans 15 amino acids. Germline V lookup: CDR1 LGHNA, CDR2 YSLEER. Here the CDR3 DNA reads TGCGCCAGCAGCCAGGGATTTGCAACTAATGAAAAACTGTTTTTT. Its translation: CASSQGFATNEKLFF.

This sequence joins TRBV20-1 and TRBJ1-5; D gene uncertain. The CDR3 is made up of 15 amino acids. The germline gives CDR1 DFQATT, CDR2 SNEGSKA (reference sequence). The V end lost 3 bases, the J end lost 2 bases, and 14 bases lay between the germline ends. This chain's CDR3 is CSARRPLGGNQPQHF. CDR3 nucleotide sequence: TGCAGTGCTAGGAGGCCTCTTGGGGGCAATCAGCCCCAGCATTTT.

This chain joins TRBV18 and TRBJ1-1; D unclear. CDR3 size: 14 residues. Trimming removed 3 bases at V and 0 bases at J, with 8 bases between. Germline lookup yields CDR1 KGHSH and CDR2 LQKENI. The CDR3 is CASSPQQMNTEAFF. The CDR3, as DNA: TGTGCCAGCTCACCGCAACAGATGAACACTGAAGCTTTCTTT.

The rearrangement uses TRBV20-1 and TRBJ2-7; 7 bases line up with TRBD1. The CDR3 totals 13 residues. Germline V lookup: CDR1 DFQATT, CDR2 SNEGSKA (reference sequence). The ends lost 2 bases at V and 2 bases at J; junction bases unmatched: 3. CDR3 in DNA: TGCAGTGCTAGACACAGGGGAACCTACGAGCAGTACTTC. Translated: CSARHRGTYEQYF.

The gene calls are TRBV5-1 and TRBJ2-5, with 9 positions matching TRBD1. V gave up 3 bases and J gave up 5 bases; unmatched junction bases: 8. The CDR3 extends over 15 amino acids. Germline CDR1 SGHRS, CDR2 YFSETQ. In DNA, the CDR3 is TGCGCCAGCAGCTCTACAGGGGGCGGAGGGGAGACCCAGTACTTC. It yields the protein CASSSTGGGGETQYF.

This clonotype was seen more than once but under ten times. This rearrangement joins TRBV7-9 to TRBJ2-7; tentatively, D is TRBD2 (6 bases). CDR3 size: 16 residues. V was shortened by 5 bases and J by 2 bases, with 19 bases between the two germline ends. The germline V gene has CDR1 SEHNR and CDR2 FQNEAQ (reference sequence). In DNA, the CDR3 is TGTGCCAGCAGCGCCAGGGCGGGATCCCCTACCTACGAGCAGTACTTC. Translated: CASSARAGSPTYEQYF.

This rearrangement joins TRBV12-3 or TRBV12-4 to TRBJ1-2; D is unresolved. The CDR3 extends over 14 amino acids. V was pared by 0 bases and J by 8 bases, with 13 bases between. The CDR3 spells CASSLAVFSSGYTF. The CDR3 DNA reads as TGTGCCAGCAGTTTAGCTGTATTCAGTTCCGGCTACACCTTC.

Remarks on this clonotype: A junction end diverges from the germline sequence, so it may reflect a read error. The chain couples TRBV5-5 to TRBJ2-3; D unresolved. The CDR3 contains 14 residues. Germline V gene lookup returns CDR1 SGHKS and CDR2 YYEKEE (reference sequence). CDR3 residues: CAISASWPTDTQYF. DNA of the CDR3: TGTGCCATCAGCGCGAGTTGGCCCACAGATACGCAGTATTTT.

At least ten counts were recorded for this clonotype. The chain joins TRBV5-1 to TRBJ1-1, with D possibly TRBD1 on 5 matching bases. The CDR3 contains 15 residues. Trimming cost V 0 bases and J 12 bases, with 21 bases left between them. From germline, CDR1 is SGHRS and CDR2 YFSETQ. DNA of the CDR3: TGCGCCAGCAGCTTGGAGGGGTCAGACAGCGTACGAACTTTCTTT. Encoded protein: CASSLEGSDSVRTFF.

This clonotype has only a few counts. The genes are TRBV19 and TRBJ2-2, with D perhaps given as TRBD1 or TRBD2 (5 bases each). The V end lost 1 base, the J end lost 6 bases, and 15 bases lay between the germline ends. Per germline, CDR1 LNHDA and CDR2 SQIVND (reference sequence). CDR3 length equals 16 residues. For the CDR3, the DNA is TGTGCCAGTAGTATAGGATGGGGGAGATCCCCCGGGGAGCTGTTTTTT. As protein: CASSIGWGRSPGELFF.

V usage is TRBV3-1 and J usage is TRBJ1-1, with unresolved D. The CDR3 has 13 residues. CDR1 and CDR2 (germline): LGHDT, YNNKEL (reference sequence). V was cut by 4 bases and J by 4 bases, with 10 bases left in between. The CDR3 reads CASSPGFATEAFF. For the CDR3, the DNA is TGTGCCAGCAGCCCCGGGTTTGCCACTGAAGCTTTCTTT.

This clonotype was seen ten or more times. The chain joins TRBV10-3 to TRBJ1-2, with a weak D call TRBD1 (6 bases). Trimming took 6 bases from V and 5 from J, leaving 16 bases between them. CDR3 length: 14 amino acids. Germline CDR1 reads ENHRY; CDR2 reads SYGVKD. The CDR3 nucleotides read TGTGCCATCAGCCGGGACATATTATTTTATGGCTACACCTTC. Amino acids: CAISRDILFYGYTF.

The CDR3 protein is CAISGRLAGGEKTQYF. CDR3 DNA sequence: TGTGCCATCTCCGGACGACTAGCGGGGGGCGAAAAGACCCAGTACTTC. The chain uses TRBV10-3 and TRBJ2-5; 13 nucleotides line up with TRBD2. Germline assignment: CDR1 ENHRY and CDR2 SYGVKD. This CDR3 is built from 16 residues. The trim removed 8 bases at V and 6 bases at J, leaving 12 bases unmatched.

This clonotype was detected a few times. V and J are TRBV20-1 and TRBJ2-3; D is undetermined. There are 13 residues in the CDR3. Germline CDR1 DFQATT, CDR2 SNEGSKA (reference sequence). Trimming took 1 base from V and 6 from J, leaving 11 bases between them. CDR3 in amino acids: CSARGGLMDTQYF. The DNA of the CDR3 is TGCAGTGCTAGAGGCGGCTTGATGGATACGCAGTATTTT.

A few counts support this clonotype. J is TRBJ2-7 and V is TRBV6-2 or TRBV6-3; TRBD2 aligns across 11 bases. Germline-derived CDR1 and CDR2 are MNHEY and SVGEGT. The CDR3 contains 18 residues. With V trimmed by 2 bases and J by 0 bases, 9 bases remained unmatched. In nucleotides, the CDR3 is TGTGCCAGCAGTTACCGTCCACTAGCGGGGGACCACTCCTACGAGCAGTACTTC. Encoded protein: CASSYRPLAGDHSYEQYF.

The rearrangement links TRBV19 to TRBJ2-5; 9 positions agree with TRBD1. This CDR3 comprises 15 residues. Germline CDR1 and CDR2: LNHDA and SQIVND (reference sequence). J lost 2 bases, V lost 4 bases, and 5 bases had no gene match. The CDR3: CASSSNRGPQETQYF. In DNA form, the CDR3 reads TGTGCCAGTAGTAGTAACAGGGGGCCTCAAGAGACCCAGTACTTC. The whole variable domain, filled in from reference TRBV19 and TRBJ2-5, reads DGGITQSPKYLFRKEGQNVTLSCEQNLNHDAMYWYRQDPGQGLRLIYYSQIVNDFQKGDIAEGYSVSREKKESFPLTVTSAQKNPTAFYLCASSSNRGPQETQYFGPGTRLLVL.

The gene calls are TRBV7-2 and TRBJ2-7; D ambiguous. CDR1 is SGHTA and CDR2 is FQGNSA in the germline V gene. Trimming left V 5 bases short and J 7 bases short, with 15 bases between. The CDR3 consists of 13 residues. The CDR3 protein is CASSPPTKSEQYF. The DNA of the CDR3 is TGTGCCAGCAGCCCGCCGACGAAATCGGAGCAGTACTTC. The whole variable domain, filled in from reference TRBV7-2 and TRBJ2-7, reads GAGVSQSPSNKVTEKGKDVELRCDPISGHTALYWYRQSLGQGLEFLIYFQGNSAPDKSGLPSDRFSAERTGGSVSTLTIQRTQQEDSAVYLCASSPPTKSEQYFGPGTRLTVT.

The chain employs TRBV7-6 and TRBJ2-5; D possibly corresponds to TRBD2 (6 bases). The CDR3 is 17 residues long. Trimming left V 5 bases short and J 4 bases short, with 23 bases between. Germline V lookup: CDR1 SGHVS, CDR2 FNYEAQ. CDR3 region: CASSGYPPGGSGETQYF. The CDR3 nucleotides read TGTGCCAGCAGCGGATATCCCCCCGGAGGTAGCGGAGAGACCCAGTACTTC.